This T cell receptor beta chain was sequenced during a study of vaccination and CD4 T cells after COVID-19. Per the germline V gene, CDR1 is ENHRY and CDR2 is SYGVKD. The length of the CDR3 is 14 residues. The J segment lost 4 bases and the V segment lost 4 bases, leaving 4 bases of the junction unmatched. Oncomine TCR Beta short-read sequencing was applied to DNA from cultured CD4+ T cells. TCRdb independently ran MiXCR on the PCR reads; one entry per CDR3 protein. The sample consists of 20,000 to 25,000 distinct CDR3 sequences, roughly 70% of them appearing once. Comment on this clonotype: Its antigen remains unidentified.

The treatment was: approximately 9-day PBMC culture with coronavirus spike peptide pools or control peptides (ViraFEST assay). Source material: CD4+ T cells from blood, cultured in vitro. This clonotype was obtained from a human donor who had recovered from COVID-19. This chain joins TRBV10-3 and TRBJ1-5, with TRBD1 identical over 7 bases. CDR3 sequence reads: CAISGTGLNQPQHF. The CDR3 DNA follows: TGTGCCATCAGTGGGACAGGCCTTAATCAGCCCCAGCATTTT.